Below are 14 T cell receptor beta chains sequenced from a single sample in a study of T-cell memory formation after mild COVID-19. TCRdb analysed the 5' RACE reads with MiXCR anew, one entry per CDR3 protein. The sample carries approximately 500,000 distinct CDR3 sequences, nearly 25% recorded once. Sequencing was done on a sample of PBMCs or a T cell subset sorted from them (not recorded which). These receptor sequences come from an adult woman who had mild COVID-19 (a few samples of this study predate the infection). Cell type and time point are not known.

This chain connects TRBV12-3 or TRBV12-4 to TRBJ2-6; D unresolved. With 5 bases removed from V and 0 bases from J, the gap between germline ends came to 14 bases. CDR3 length: 17 residues. This CDR3 is CASSPTLRISGANVLTF. In DNA, the CDR3 is TGTGCCAGCAGTCCGACCTTGCGCATCTCTGGGGCCAACGTCCTGACTTTC.

This clonotype was seen more than once but under ten times. This rearrangement joins TRBV12-3 or TRBV12-4 to TRBJ2-7, with unresolved D. This CDR3 contains 14 residues. The V and J ends lost 4 bases and 1 base respectively, with 11 bases between them. The CDR3 DNA reads as TGTGCCAGCAGTTCACACACAAGATCCTACGAGCAGTACTTC. Translation gives CASSSHTRSYEQYF.

This clonotype occurred a few times. The chain employs TRBV7-2 and TRBJ2-7; D possibly corresponds to TRBD2 (5 bases). V lost 3 bases, J lost 5 bases, and 14 bases lay in between. CDR3 length: 14 amino acids. CDR1 and CDR2 (germline): SGHTA, FQGNSA. The CDR3 DNA is TGTGCCAGCAGCTTCGAACTAGTCACCCACGAGCAGTACTTC. Its translation: CASSFELVTHEQYF.

This clonotype has just a few counts. The gene calls are TRBV6-6 and TRBJ1-1; possibly TRBD1 for D (5 bases). CDR1 and CDR2 (germline): MNHNY, SVGAGI (reference sequence). V shed 8 bases and J shed 8 bases, with 15 bases lying between them. The CDR3 has 12 residues. The CDR3 reads CASGGAGPEAFF. The CDR3 DNA reads as TGTGCCAGCGGAGGGGCAGGTCCGGAAGCTTTCTTT.

The chain is built from TRBV5-5 and TRBJ2-7; no clear D. The germline V and J ends were trimmed by 4 bases and 2 bases, with 10 bases remaining between them. The CDR3 spans 13 residues. CDR1 is SGHKS, CDR2 YYEKEE, per germline (reference sequence). DNA of the CDR3: TGTGCCAGCAGCCCCCCCCGGACCTACGAGCAGTACTTC. It translates to CASSPPRTYEQYF.

This chain joins TRBV27 and TRBJ2-7; D remains unclear. Germline CDR1 MNHEY, CDR2 SMNVEV (reference sequence). The CDR3 is 12 amino acids. V lost 5 bases and J lost 6, with 11 bases in between. The CDR3 region has the DNA TGTGCCAGCAGTGCCACAGCTAGCGAGCAGTACTTC. Amino acids: CASSATASEQYF.

Only a few counts were recorded for this clonotype. This sequence joins TRBV7-2 and TRBJ1-2; tentative D call: TRBD1 (6 bases). The CDR3 has 14 amino acids. V was clipped by 3 bases and J by 4 bases, with 12 bases between them. CDR1 SGHTA and CDR2 FQGNSA come from the germline V gene. This CDR3 reads CASSLDSRSYGYTF. CDR3 coding DNA: TGTGCCAGCAGCTTGGACAGCCGATCCTATGGCTACACCTTC.

This clonotype showed up just a few times. The rearrangement uses TRBV12-3 or TRBV12-4 and TRBJ2-7, with 9 positions matching TRBD1. V lost 6 bases and J lost 5; bases outside the gene matches: 8. This CDR3 is built from 14 residues. The CDR3 DNA reads as TGTGCCAGCAGGCCACAGGGGGCCCCCCACGAGCAGTACTTC. It encodes CASRPQGAPHEQYF.

The chain couples TRBV30 to TRBJ1-1; 11 nucleotides align to TRBD1. Unmatched junction bases numbered 9, after V lost 2 bases and J lost 10 bases. The CDR3 covers 14 residues. Germline lookup yields CDR1 GTSNPN and CDR2 SVGIG (reference sequence). The CDR3 sequence is CAWSPPTGTGGAFF. The CDR3 nucleotides are TGTGCCTGGAGTCCACCGACCGGGACAGGGGGAGCTTTCTTT. The complete variable domain, with remaining parts taken from reference TRBV30 and TRBJ1-1, reads SQTIHQWPATLVQPVGSPLSLECTVEGTSNPNLYWYRQAAGRGLQLLFYSVGIGQISSEVPQNLSASRPQDRQFILSSKKLLLSDSGFYLCAWSPPTGTGGAFFGQGTRLTVV.

A few counts support this clonotype. The chain links TRBV4-1 to TRBJ2-5; either TRBD1 or TRBD2 may fit D (5 bases each). Germline assignment: CDR1 MGHRA and CDR2 YSYEKL. The CDR3 is made up of 20 amino acids. Trimming removed 0 bases from V and 2 bases from J, with 25 bases in between. The CDR3 loop reads CASSQEFGAYGVQEQETQYF. In DNA, the CDR3 is TGCGCCAGCAGCCAAGAATTTGGGGCTTACGGGGTCCAAGAGCAAGAGACCCAGTACTTC.

The chain recombines TRBV20-1 with TRBJ1-4; D is ambiguous. In germline, CDR1 is DFQATT, CDR2 SNEGSKA (reference sequence). V lost 3 bases, J lost 7 bases, and 9 bases lay in between. The CDR3 length is 12 residues. CDR3 sequence reads: CSASLRSEKLFF. The CDR3 DNA reads as TGCAGTGCTAGTCTCAGGAGTGAAAAACTGTTTTTT.

J is TRBJ2-5 and V is TRBV10-3, with 8 bases matching TRBD1. The ends lost 2 bases at V and 5 bases at J; junction bases unmatched: 7. Germline V gene lookup returns CDR1 ENHRY and CDR2 SYGVKD. There are 15 residues in the CDR3. The CDR3 reads CAISETTGAGETQYF. In DNA, the CDR3 is TGTGCCATCAGTGAGACGACAGGGGCTGGCGAGACCCAGTACTTC.

The rearrangement joins TRBV30 to TRBJ2-7; the D gene is possibly TRBD1 (5 bases). Trimming stripped 2 bases from V and 3 bases from J, with 11 bases between. From germline, CDR1 is GTSNPN and CDR2 SVGIG (reference sequence). This CDR3 is built from 13 residues. The CDR3: CAWSRGQNYEQYF. The CDR3 bases are TGTGCCTGGAGTAGAGGACAAAACTACGAGCAGTACTTC.

This sequence joins TRBV6-2 or TRBV6-3 and TRBJ2-5, with D perhaps matching TRBD2 (6 bases). CDR1 is MNHEY and CDR2 is SVGEGT in the germline V gene. This CDR3 has 19 residues. V was pared by 0 bases and J by 5 bases, with 25 bases between. This CDR3 reads CASSYSTMASGLPGETQYF. The CDR3 nucleotides read TGTGCCAGCAGTTACTCGACGATGGCCTCGGGACTCCCTGGGGAGACCCAGTACTTC.